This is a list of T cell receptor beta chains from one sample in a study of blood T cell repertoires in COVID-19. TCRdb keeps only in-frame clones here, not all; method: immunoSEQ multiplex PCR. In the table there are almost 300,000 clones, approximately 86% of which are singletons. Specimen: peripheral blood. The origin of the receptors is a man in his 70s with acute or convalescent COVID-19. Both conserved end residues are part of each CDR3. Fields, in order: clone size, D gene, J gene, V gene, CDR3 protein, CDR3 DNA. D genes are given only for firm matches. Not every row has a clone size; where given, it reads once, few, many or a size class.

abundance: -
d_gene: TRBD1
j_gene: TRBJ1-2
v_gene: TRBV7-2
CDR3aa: CASSGSQTGWGYTF
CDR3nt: TGTGCCAGCAGCGGCAGTCAGACAGGGTGGGGCTACACCTTC

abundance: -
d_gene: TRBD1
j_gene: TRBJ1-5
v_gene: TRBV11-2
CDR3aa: CASSPDRGNQPQHF
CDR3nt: TGTGCCAGCAGCCCCGACAGGGGGAATCAGCCCCAGCATTTT

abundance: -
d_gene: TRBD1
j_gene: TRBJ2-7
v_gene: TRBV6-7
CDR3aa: CASSYLIIRDRATGNEQYF
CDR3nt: TGTGCCAGCAGTTACCTTATCATCCGGGACAGGGCTACTGGGAACGAGCAGTACTTC

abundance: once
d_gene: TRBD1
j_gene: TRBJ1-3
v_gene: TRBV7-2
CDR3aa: CASSFTGGGGNTIYF
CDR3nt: TGTGCCAGCAGCTTCACAGGGGGCGGTGGAAACACCATATATTTT

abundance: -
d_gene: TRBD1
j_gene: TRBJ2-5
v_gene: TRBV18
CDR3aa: CASSPRQGQTQETQYF
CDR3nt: TGTGCCAGCTCACCACGACAGGGACAGACCCAAGAGACCCAGTACTTC

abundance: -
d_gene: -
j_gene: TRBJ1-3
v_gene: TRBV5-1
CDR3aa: CASSLRPESGNTIYF
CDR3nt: TGCGCCAGCAGCTTACGGCCGGAGTCTGGAAACACCATATATTTT

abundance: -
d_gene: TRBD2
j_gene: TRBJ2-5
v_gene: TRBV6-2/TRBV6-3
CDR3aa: CASSFLFSGGQETQYF
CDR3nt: TGTGCCAGCAGTTTCCTCTTTAGCGGGGGCCAAGAGACCCAGTACTTC

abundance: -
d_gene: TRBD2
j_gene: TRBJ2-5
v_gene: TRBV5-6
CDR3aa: CASSSRLAGVGETQYF
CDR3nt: TGTGCCAGCAGCTCCCGACTAGCGGGAGTCGGAGAGACCCAGTACTTC

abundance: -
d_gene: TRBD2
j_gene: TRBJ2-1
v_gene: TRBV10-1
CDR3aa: CASSDSGLAFSSYNEQFF
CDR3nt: TGCGCCAGCAGTGATTCGGGACTAGCATTTTCCTCCTACAATGAGCAGTTCTTC

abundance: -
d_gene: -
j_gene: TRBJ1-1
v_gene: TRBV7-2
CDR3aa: CASSTTSGQVETFF
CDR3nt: TGTGCCAGCAGCACTACCTCCGGACAAGTCGAGACTTTCTTT

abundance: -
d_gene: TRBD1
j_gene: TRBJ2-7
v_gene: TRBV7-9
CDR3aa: CASSSQGSTYEQYF
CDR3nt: TGTGCCAGCAGCTCACAGGGGTCCACCTACGAGCAGTACTTC

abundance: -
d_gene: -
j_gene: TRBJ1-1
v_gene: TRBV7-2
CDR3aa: CASSLGVANTEAFF
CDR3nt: TGTGCCAGCAGCTTAGGCGTTGCAAACACTGAAGCTTTCTTT

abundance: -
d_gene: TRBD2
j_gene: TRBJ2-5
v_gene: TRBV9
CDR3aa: CASSVLAGSQETQYF
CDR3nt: TGTGCCAGCAGCGTTCTAGCGGGGAGCCAAGAGACCCAGTACTTC

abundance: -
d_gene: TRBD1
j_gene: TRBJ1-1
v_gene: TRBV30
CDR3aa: CAWSVTGTGGTEAFF
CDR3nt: TGTGCCTGGAGTGTAACGGGGACAGGGGGCACTGAAGCTTTCTTT

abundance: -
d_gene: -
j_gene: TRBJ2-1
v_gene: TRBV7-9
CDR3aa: CASSPKGILDGGRLFF
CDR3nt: TGTGCCAGCAGCCCAAAGGGAATACTGGACGGGGGACGACTATTCTTC

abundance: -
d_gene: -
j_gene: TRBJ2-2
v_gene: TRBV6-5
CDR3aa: CASLRGDTGELFF
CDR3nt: TGTGCCAGCTTAAGGGGTGACACCGGGGAGCTGTTTTTT

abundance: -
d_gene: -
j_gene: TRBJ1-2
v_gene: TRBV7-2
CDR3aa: CASSFPRVGDYGYTF
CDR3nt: TGTGCCAGCAGCTTCCCCAGGGTTGGGGACTATGGCTACACCTTC

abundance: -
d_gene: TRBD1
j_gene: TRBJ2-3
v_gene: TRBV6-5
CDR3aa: CASSRTGAPTDTQYF
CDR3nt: TGTGCCAGCAGTAGGACAGGGGCCCCCACAGATACGCAGTATTTT

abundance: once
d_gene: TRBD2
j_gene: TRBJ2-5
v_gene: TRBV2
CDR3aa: CASSSTSGGAKYF
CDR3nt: TGTGCCAGCAGTTCGACTAGCGGGGGGGCAAAGTACTTC

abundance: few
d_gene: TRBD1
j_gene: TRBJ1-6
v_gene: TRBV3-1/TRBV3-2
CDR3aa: CASSYPGGNSPLHF
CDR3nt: TGTGCCAGCAGCTACCCAGGGGGGAATTCACCCCTCCACTTT

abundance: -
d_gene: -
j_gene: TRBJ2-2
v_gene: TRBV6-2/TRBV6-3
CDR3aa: CASSTRGGELFF
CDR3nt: TGTGCCAGCAGTACTCGAGGCGGGGAGCTGTTTTTT

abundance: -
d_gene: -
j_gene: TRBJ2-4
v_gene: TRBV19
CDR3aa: CASSIPVLAKNIQYF
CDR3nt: TGTGCCAGTAGTATTCCGGTTTTAGCCAAAAACATTCAGTACTTC

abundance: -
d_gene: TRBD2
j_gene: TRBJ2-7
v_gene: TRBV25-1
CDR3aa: CAPPGTSGSYEQYF
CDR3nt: TGTGCCCCCCCAGGGACTAGCGGATCCTACGAGCAGTACTTC

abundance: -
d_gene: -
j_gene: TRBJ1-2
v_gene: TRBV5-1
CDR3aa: CASSLDQGRGYTF
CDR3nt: TGCGCCAGCAGCTTGGATCAGGGGAGAGGCTACACCTTC

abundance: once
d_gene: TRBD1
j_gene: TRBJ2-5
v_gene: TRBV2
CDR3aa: CASSEWHRGLETQYF
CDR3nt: TGTGCCAGCAGTGAATGGCACAGGGGGCTGGAGACCCAGTACTTC

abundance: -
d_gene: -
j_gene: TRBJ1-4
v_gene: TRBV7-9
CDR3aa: CASSYGSANEKLFF
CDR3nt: TGTGCCAGCAGCTATGGTTCGGCTAATGAAAAACTGTTTTTT

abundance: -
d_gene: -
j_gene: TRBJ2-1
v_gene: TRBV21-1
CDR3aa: CASRLAGSPVNEQFF
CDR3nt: TGTGCCAGCAGACTAGCGGGATCCCCCGTCAATGAGCAGTTCTTC